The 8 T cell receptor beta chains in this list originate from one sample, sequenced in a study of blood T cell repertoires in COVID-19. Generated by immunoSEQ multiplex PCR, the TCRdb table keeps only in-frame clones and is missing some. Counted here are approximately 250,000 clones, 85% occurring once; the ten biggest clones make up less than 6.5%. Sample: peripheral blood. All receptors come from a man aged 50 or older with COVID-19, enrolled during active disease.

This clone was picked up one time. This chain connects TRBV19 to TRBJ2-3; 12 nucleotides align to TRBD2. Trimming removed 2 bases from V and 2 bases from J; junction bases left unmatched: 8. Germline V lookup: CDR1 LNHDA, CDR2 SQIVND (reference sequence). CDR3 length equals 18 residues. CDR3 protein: CASSISLAGGLVTDTQYF. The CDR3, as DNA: TGTGCCAGTAGTATATCCCTAGCGGGGGGGCTTGTCACAGATACGCAGTATTTT.

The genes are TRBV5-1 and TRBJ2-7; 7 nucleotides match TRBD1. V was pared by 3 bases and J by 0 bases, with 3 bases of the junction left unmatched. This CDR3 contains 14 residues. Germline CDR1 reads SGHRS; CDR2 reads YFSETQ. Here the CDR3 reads CASSWDSSSYEQYF. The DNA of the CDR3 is TGCGCCAGCAGCTGGGACAGCTCCTCCTACGAGCAGTACTTC.

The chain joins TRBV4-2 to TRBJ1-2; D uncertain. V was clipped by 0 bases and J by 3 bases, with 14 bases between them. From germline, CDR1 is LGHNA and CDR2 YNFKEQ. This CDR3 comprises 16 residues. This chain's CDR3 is CASSQEFWPIYYGYTF. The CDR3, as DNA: TGTGCCAGCAGCCAAGAGTTTTGGCCAATATACTATGGCTACACCTTC.

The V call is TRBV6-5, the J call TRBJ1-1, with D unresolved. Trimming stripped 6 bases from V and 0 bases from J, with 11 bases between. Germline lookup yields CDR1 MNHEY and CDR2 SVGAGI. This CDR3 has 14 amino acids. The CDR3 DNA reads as TGTGCCAGCAGAAAGCTCCGAATGAACACTGAAGCTTTCTTT. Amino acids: CASRKLRMNTEAFF.

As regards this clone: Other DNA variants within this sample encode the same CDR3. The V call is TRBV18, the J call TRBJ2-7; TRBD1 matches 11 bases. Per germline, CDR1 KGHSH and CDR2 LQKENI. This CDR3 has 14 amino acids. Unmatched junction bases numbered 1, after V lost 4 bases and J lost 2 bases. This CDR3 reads CASSLGQGAYEQYF. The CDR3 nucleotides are TGTGCCAGCTCACTGGGACAGGGGGCCTACGAGCAGTACTTC.

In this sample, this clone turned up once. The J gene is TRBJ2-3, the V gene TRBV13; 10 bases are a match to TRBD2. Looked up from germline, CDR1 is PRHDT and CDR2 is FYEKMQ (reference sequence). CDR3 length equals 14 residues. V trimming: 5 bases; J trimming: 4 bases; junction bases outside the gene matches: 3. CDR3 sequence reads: CASSAAGGADTQYF. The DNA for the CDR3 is TGTGCCAGCAGCGCAGCGGGGGGGGCAGATACGCAGTATTTT.

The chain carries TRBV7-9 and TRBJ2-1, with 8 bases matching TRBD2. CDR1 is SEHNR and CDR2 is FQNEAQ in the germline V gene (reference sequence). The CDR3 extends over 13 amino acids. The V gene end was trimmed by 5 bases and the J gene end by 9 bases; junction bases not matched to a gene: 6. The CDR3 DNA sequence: TGTGCCAGCAGCCACCCTGCGGGGGGTGAGCAGTTCTTC. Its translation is CASSHPAGGEQFF.

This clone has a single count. DNA for the CDR3: TGTGCCAGCAGCCAAGATTTGGGGCTAGCGGGCCGCAATGAGCAGTTCTTC. This gives the protein CASSQDLGLAGRNEQFF. J is TRBJ2-1 and V is TRBV4-2; 8 bases are a match to TRBD2. CDR1 LGHNA and CDR2 YNFKEQ come from the germline V gene. This CDR3 has 17 residues. V lost 0 bases and J lost 6; bases outside the gene matches: 10.